The T cell receptor beta chain described here comes from a study of T-cell reconstitution after alpha-beta-depleted transplantation in children. Trimming shortened V by 3 bases and J by 0 bases, and 11 bases separated the two germline ends. CDR1 is SGHDT, CDR2 YYEEEE, per germline. The CDR3 sequence is 15 residues long. A TCRbeta library incorporating unique molecular identifiers was prepared. MiXCR was run by TCRdb on the PCR reads, yielding one entry per CDR3 protein. The data hold 190,000 or so distinct CDR3 sequences, with approximately 6.8% observed a single time. This clonotype has at least ten counts.

The specimen was PBMCs from the stem cell graft donor, collected from the stem cell graft. This sequence originates from a human donor who donated a stem cell graft to a child with Wiskott-Aldrich syndrome. The chain combines TRBV5-6 with TRBJ2-3; D is ambiguous. CDR3 coding DNA: TGTGCCAGCAGCTCTAGGTGGAAGAGCACAGATACGCAGTATTTT. Amino acid sequence: CASSSRWKSTDTQYF.